The source of this TCR beta chain is a study of cytomegalovirus exposure and HLA in healthy donors. PCR employed 60 Vbeta and 13 Jbeta primers. Sequencing used immunoSEQ multiplex PCR; TCRdb keeps in-frame clones, though not all of them. This table holds 130,000 or so clones, under 10% found once. This clone appeared a few times. Its target is not known. Other DNA sequences in the sample encode the same CDR3. Study-level points and caveats: A later analysis appeared to link common viral pathogens to several of the most significant clusters.

The origin of this receptor is a woman aged 35 to 49 in good health and CMV-seropositive. Sequenced input: PBMCs.

Here the CDR3 reads CASSTGTEAFF. The CDR3 nucleotides are TGTGCCAGTTCGACGGGCACTGAAGCTTTCTTT. The chain carries TRBV6-5 and TRBJ1-1, with D uncertain. Germline lookup yields CDR1 MNHEY and CDR2 SVGAGI. V lost 9 bases and J lost 4, with 9 bases in between. The CDR3 length is 11 residues.